This TCR beta chain was sequenced in a study of cytomegalovirus exposure and HLA in healthy donors (dated by TCRdb to 2016 to 2017). With regard to the full study: According to an earlier analysis of 550 to 700 of the donors, roughly 180 million T cells yielded roughly 110 million unique TCR beta sequences and approximately 280 Gb of sequence data. An early release that covered about 600 HLA-typed donors contained approximately 300 gigabases of sequencing data and 85 million to 100 million unique TCR sequences. Of the roughly 390 genotyped donors, 65% to 90% fell in the genetic ancestry cluster associated with self-reported Caucasian donors. The aim of the study was to test whether cataloging public T cell receptors could identify signatures of past pathogen exposure. The study used immunosequencing to profile the T cell repertoires of some 600 subjects and linked those repertoires to cytomegalovirus serostatus. In addition to the first cohort of 650 to 750 subjects, a separate validation cohort of 130 or so different subjects was used. To predict cytomegalovirus infection status, the study combined high-throughput TCR immunosequencing, statistical association of individual TCRs with disease status, and machine learning. A later analysis re-analyzed previously published TCR beta repertoires from 660 or so donors and added high-resolution HLA genotyping to study TCR occurrence patterns. In the later analysis, no new phenotypic data were used to find candidate immune exposures; instead, reliance was placed on TCR beta sequences and their occurrence across donors. An earlier analysis of approximately 580 of the donors used high-throughput TCR beta sequencing to judge whether each TCR beta V gene segment behaved as functional or pseudogenic. Donor age, sex, ethnicity and CMV serostatus were compiled together with the repertoire data. In a later genetic analysis, genome-wide SNP genotypes for about 55% of the 666 donors were used, and that subset was treated as a discovery cohort. Every discovery cohort repertoire had been produced on one sequencing platform. Both class I and class II loci were covered by HLA typing, at four-digit resolution. Typing coverage differed by locus: A, B, C, DRB1 and DQB1 were typed in roughly 629-630 donors, DQA1 in about 560, DPA1 in nearly 610, and DPB1 in roughly 470. A few DR-DQ haplotypes were treated as single units for association and clustering because of strong linkage in the cohort. Among around 400 genotyped donors of the cohort, an average of approximately 240,000 unique TCR beta nucleotide sequences was sequenced per donor, of which about 18% were non-productive.

CDR3 length: 15 amino acids, cysteine to phenylalanine. The retained sequence is limited to the CDR3, 45 bases, with the frame set at the first base. Here V drops 2 bases and J drops 4 bases, and the junction holds 2 bases not matched to any gene. Taken from the germline V gene, the CDR1 and CDR2 loops are SGHTA and FQGNSA. The receptor library was made with the immunoSEQ multiplex PCR assay. The multiplex PCR relied on a mix of 60 forward primers for TCR Vbeta segments and 13 reverse primers for TCR Jbeta segments. The CDR3 region of rearranged TCR beta genes was amplified from genomic DNA by a multiplex PCR assay. On the Illumina HiSeq System, the amplified TCR beta libraries were sequenced as 87-base-pair reads. Under the source paper's analysis protocol: A later analysis tallied 70 million to 100 million unique TCR beta chains across the 666 repertoires, and approximately 9.9 million of those chains were shared by two or more donors. Raw reads were error-corrected and collapsed into unique sequences by a nearest-neighbor algorithm in which closely related sequences were merged to remove PCR and sequencing errors. CDR3 sequences were aligned to IMGT reference sequences to assign V, D and J gene segments. For a sequence to be retained, at least a six-nucleotide match to both a V gene segment and a J gene segment was required. A rearrangement was called productive if the CDR3 had no stop codons and remained in frame with V and J, and every other rearrangement was called non-productive. CDR3 was defined according to IMGT convention as the region running from the second conserved V-encoded cysteine to the conserved J-encoded phenylalanine. Sequences without an unambiguous match to a single V gene segment were excluded from the earlier analysis of about 640 of the donors. In an earlier analysis of roughly 600 of the donors, a V segment was called functional when productive rearrangements were above 56.7%, and segregating when the standard deviation between donors exceeded 5%. A statistical classification framework was developed to diagnose cytomegalovirus status using the catalog of TCR beta chain sequences. In a later analysis, TCR nucleotide sequences were compared against IMGT/GENE-DB human TR gene sequences so that V and J genes could be assigned. In a later analysis, CDR3 sequences and most-parsimonious VDJ recombination scenarios were assigned using the TCRdist pipeline. In a later analysis, each TCR beta chain was defined by its CDR3 amino acid sequence together with its V-gene family, and reads lacking a unique V-gene family were excluded. A later analysis removed 550 to 650 highly shared, low-generation-probability nucleotide sequences to deal with suspected cross-contamination and a sequencing artifact. In a later analysis, a clonal expansion index was calculated for each public chain from normalized within-repertoire ranks of inferred template counts. In a later analysis, generation probabilities were computed using a VDJ recombination model fitted to out-of-frame rearrangements, and the results were checked against IGoR. In a later analysis, hypergeometric tests were used to score TCR-TCR, TCR-HLA and TCR-CMV co-occurrence, with a repertoire-size bias correction applied to TCR pairs. To estimate false discovery rates, a later analysis permuted the HLA or CMV assignments 20 times. A later analysis grouped co-occurring TCRs with DBSCAN, adding TCRdist sequence similarity when clustering within HLA-allele-positive subsets. Repertoires with fewer than 30,000 or more than 120,000 public chains, plus five repertoires with anomalous nucleotide sharing, were excluded from co-occurrence clustering. What TCRdb holds here is the immuneACCESS table cut down to in-frame rearrangements. Part of the clones is not present; checked against another copy, under half of the missing clones reflect an unresolved V gene, and the others are unexplained. Clone size and V and J calls were adopted from that table, with D and trimming inferred from the DNA. This sample is represented by some 180,000 clones; over 75% of them were singletons. 2.3% of the sample is held by the ten biggest clonotypes.

Here is what the overall study found, with its caveats: According to a later analysis, parvovirus B19, influenza, CMV and Epstein-Barr virus appeared linked to several top co-occurrence clusters. Across donors, most TCR sequences were observed very rarely, whereas some public TCRs were present in many individuals. When HLA alleles, especially DR and DQ, strongly co-occurred, attributing TCR associations to individual alleles was difficult. Correlated functional status among segregating V segments might be attributable to linkage disequilibrium, but an unknown experimental factor could not be ruled out. A further reported finding was that TCR beta sequences accurately predicted the HLA-A and HLA-B alleles for most subjects in the first cohort. Because the 87-base-pair reads could not distinguish some IMGT-functional V segments, including TRBV6-2 and TRBV6-3, those segments were excluded. In a later analysis, TCR association rates were found to vary across HLA loci, with the most associated TCRs seen for DRB1 alleles and the fewest for HLA-C alleles. In a later analysis, HLA-associated TCR beta chains showed more clonal expansion and lower generation probabilities than non-associated chains that were equally common. Presence/absence analyses assumed roughly uniform sequencing depth across donors, an assumption that may not hold. An earlier analysis of approximately 500 of the donors showed that most TCR beta V segments appeared in productive rearrangements either about 87% or about 30% of the time, which broadly matched IMGT annotations. In a later genetic analysis, fewer N-insertions in productive TCRs were reported among donors in an Asian-associated ancestry cluster than the approximately 670-donor mean. In both the original and validation cohorts, the classifier was reported to diagnose cytomegalovirus status with high specificity and sensitivity. Only TCR beta chains were sequenced in this cohort, and the absence of alpha or paired-chain data limited detectable features. Because some donors lacked HLA typing at each locus, the association tests relied only on the typed subset. Specific HLA alleles were associated with 18,000 or so TCR beta sequences at a false discovery rate of 0.05 in a later analysis. According to a later analysis, most CMV-associated TCR beta chains appeared to be HLA-restricted, and the HLA associations seemed to be driven largely by CMV exposure. A later genetic analysis associated a missense DCLRE1C variant with V-gene and J-gene trimming of TCR beta chains, and an independent cohort replicated the association. A cluster of highly shared sequence variants was judged likely to represent a technical artifact of the sequencing pipeline. According to the authors, the approach could potentially be generalized to other disease states and immunological phenotypes. Because counts were too low, seventeen rarely observed V segments, including chromosome 9 orphons, were excluded from the earlier analysis of 587 of the donors. A few of the identified cytomegalovirus-associated TCR beta chains were confirmed in vitro to be specific for cytomegalovirus antigens. The only immune exposure information available for the cohort was CMV serostatus. The study listed 150 to 200 TCR beta chains as associated with cytomegalovirus.

The cohort comprised 670 or so healthy bone marrow donors. At the time of sampling, every cohort member was nominally healthy, though immune exposures that went unrecorded were likely present. The donor tested CMV seronegative, placing the donor among the 350 or so seronegative members of the cohort. Each donor provided a peripheral blood sample, and peripheral blood mononuclear cells were used for TCR beta sequencing. Genomic DNA was extracted from the blood cell samples with the Qiagen DNeasy Blood Extraction Kit. For this clone: Which antigen it targets is not known. Base qualities are missing; no much larger clone stands one base away.

The chain links TRBV7-2 with TRBJ2-3; TRBD2 fits 11 bases in the junction. The TCR was taken from a woman aged 50 to 65 in good health and CMV-seronegative. Source material: PBMCs. This receptor carries the CDR3 CASSLRLAGSDTQYF. The DNA sequence reads TGTGCCAGCAGCTTAAGACTAGCGGGATCAGATACGCAGTATTTT.